Shown below are 4 T cell receptor beta chains from a single sample sequenced in a study of cytotoxic CD8 clonotypes in ibrutinib-treated CLL. Measured with immunoSEQ multiplex PCR; TCRdb has only the in-frame clones, and not every one. The data contain some 200,000 clones, 75% to 85% of them singletons. This specimen was PBMCs, taken after 12 months of ibrutinib treatment. The source of these receptors is a human donor with chronic lymphocytic leukemia.

This chain links TRBV2 with TRBJ1-4; no clear D. The CDR3 loop spans 11 amino acids. Germline assignment: CDR1 SNHLY and CDR2 FYNNEI. Trimming left V 6 bases short and J 5 bases short, with 4 bases between. The CDR3 loop reads CASRGNEKLFF. As DNA, the CDR3 is TGTGCCAGCAGAGGGAATGAAAAACTGTTTTTT.

The chain couples TRBV7-9 to TRBJ2-5; D gene uncertain. The CDR3 has 14 amino acids. The V gene's germline CDR1 is SEHNR and CDR2 FQNEAQ (reference sequence). Trimming removed 3 bases at V and 5 bases at J, with 13 bases between. In DNA form, the CDR3 reads TGTGCCAGCAGCTTCTTCGAACCCCCTGAGACCCAGTACTTC. Amino acids: CASSFFEPPETQYF.

The gene calls are TRBV4-1 and TRBJ1-1; the D is unclear. The V gene lost 4 bases and the J gene lost 0 bases, with 12 bases spanning the gap. CDR3 length: 15 residues. Germline CDR1 and CDR2: MGHRA and YSYEKL. The DNA of the CDR3 is TGCGCCAGCAGCCCGTCCGGCGGAATGAACACTGAAGCTTTCTTT. The encoded protein is CASSPSGGMNTEAFF.

This sequence joins TRBV6-5 and TRBJ2-7; 10 bases are a match to TRBD2. The junction had 7 bases not matched to a gene; V was cut back by 5 bases and J by 3 bases. Germline-derived CDR1 and CDR2 are MNHEY and SVGAGI. The CDR3 runs to 15 residues. The CDR3 loop is CASSQQVAGGYEQYF. The DNA of the CDR3 is TGTGCCAGCAGTCAACAGGTAGCGGGGGGCTACGAGCAGTACTTC.